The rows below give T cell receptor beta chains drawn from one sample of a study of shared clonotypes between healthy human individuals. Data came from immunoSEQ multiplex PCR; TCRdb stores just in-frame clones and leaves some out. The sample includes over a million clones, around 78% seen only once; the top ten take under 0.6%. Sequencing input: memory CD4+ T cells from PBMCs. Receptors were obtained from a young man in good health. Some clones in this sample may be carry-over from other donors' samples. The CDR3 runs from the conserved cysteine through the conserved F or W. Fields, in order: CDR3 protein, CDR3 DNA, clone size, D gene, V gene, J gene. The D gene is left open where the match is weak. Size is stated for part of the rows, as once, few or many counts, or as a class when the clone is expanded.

CASSLAAGRQRVSYEQYF,TGCGCCAGCAGCTTGGCTGCAGGGAGACAGCGGGTCTCCTACGAGCAGTACTTC,-,-,TRBV5-1,TRBJ2-7
CASSELGSSYNEQFF,TGTGCCAGCAGTGAACTGGGGAGCTCCTACAATGAGCAGTTCTTC,-,-,TRBV2,TRBJ2-1
CASSYLRTGGNNEQFF,TGTGCCAGCAGTTACTTACGGACAGGGGGCAACAATGAGCAGTTCTTC,-,TRBD1,TRBV6-5,TRBJ2-1
CASRLPPAWEQYF,TGTGCCAGTCGTCTGCCCCCGGCCTGGGAGCAGTACTTC,-,-,TRBV7-9,TRBJ2-7
CASSFLGGVGNTIYF,TGTGCCAGCAGTTTTTTGGGGGGCGTTGGAAACACCATATATTTT,-,-,TRBV6-6,TRBJ1-3
CASSQGEENYGYTF,TGTGCCAGCAGCCAAGGTGAAGAAAACTATGGCTACACCTTC,-,-,TRBV4-2,TRBJ1-2
CASSISSGMDYGYTF,TGTGCCAGTAGTATATCATCAGGGATGGACTATGGCTACACCTTC,many,-,TRBV19,TRBJ1-2
CASSVYPSGRSRETQYF,TGTGCCAGCAGCGTTTATCCTAGCGGGAGGTCCAGGGAGACCCAGTACTTC,-,TRBD2,TRBV9,TRBJ2-5
CASSRSRSGNTIYF,TGTGCCAGCAGCCGGAGTCGCTCTGGAAACACCATATATTTT,few,-,TRBV14,TRBJ1-3
CSVERMGLAGETDTQYF,TGCAGCGTTGAGAGAATGGGACTAGCGGGAGAAACAGATACGCAGTATTTT,-,TRBD2,TRBV29-1,TRBJ2-3